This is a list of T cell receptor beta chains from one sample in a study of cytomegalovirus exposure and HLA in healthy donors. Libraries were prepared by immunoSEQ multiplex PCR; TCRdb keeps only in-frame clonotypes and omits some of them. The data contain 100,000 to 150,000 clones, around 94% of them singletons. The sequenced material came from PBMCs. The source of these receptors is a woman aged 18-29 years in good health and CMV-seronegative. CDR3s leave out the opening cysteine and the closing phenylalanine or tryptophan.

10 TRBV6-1 ASSDGGDEQY
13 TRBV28 ASSGTTRGPETQY
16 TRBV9 ASSSPPPLAGGTDTQY
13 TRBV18 ASSPWQGAAQPQH
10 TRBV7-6 ACGTGSLGYT
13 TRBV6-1 ASREQGTSTDTQY
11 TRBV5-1 ASTAGYNSPLH
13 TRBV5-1 ASSTSTGADQPQH
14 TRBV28 ASSYPRTEMNTEAF
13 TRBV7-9 ASSPSGGPADTQY
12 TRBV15 ATSRDRGGQPQH
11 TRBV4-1 ASSQGRPGEQY
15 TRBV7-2 ASSPVGLAGPYYEQY
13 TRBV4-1 ASSQGGLANYGYT
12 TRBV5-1 ASSSGDFLNTIY
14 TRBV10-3 AISEVGQGVVYGYT
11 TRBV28 ASSLYTGFGYT
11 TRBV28 ASLQGGQETQY
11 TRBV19 ASSPRGQETQY
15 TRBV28 ASSLSWQVYLSDTQY
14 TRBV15 ATSRVLLAVTDTQY
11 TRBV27 ASRLFSNQPQH
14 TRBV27 ASRESPGTGIYGYT
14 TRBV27 ASSSLQGLNTGELF
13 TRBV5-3 ARSLSGRSSYEQY
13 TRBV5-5 ASSSPGLGGDTIY
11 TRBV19 ASSWGGNSPLH
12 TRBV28 ASSSGQGTDTQY
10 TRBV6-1 ASSEGRVWFD
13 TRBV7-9 ASSFGTPSTDTQY
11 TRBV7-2 ASSFGTYYEQY
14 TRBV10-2 ASSPPGTSGRGEQF
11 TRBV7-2 ASSPMQGSEQY
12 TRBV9 ASSVDTGSDTQY
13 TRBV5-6 ASSPGPGWSYEQY
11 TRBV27 ATSGSSYNEQF
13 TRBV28 ASSPGQKLNYGYT
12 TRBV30 AWTGTSYTDTQY
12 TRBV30 AWSVTYGNQPQH
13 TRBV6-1 ASSSTGGRNNEQF